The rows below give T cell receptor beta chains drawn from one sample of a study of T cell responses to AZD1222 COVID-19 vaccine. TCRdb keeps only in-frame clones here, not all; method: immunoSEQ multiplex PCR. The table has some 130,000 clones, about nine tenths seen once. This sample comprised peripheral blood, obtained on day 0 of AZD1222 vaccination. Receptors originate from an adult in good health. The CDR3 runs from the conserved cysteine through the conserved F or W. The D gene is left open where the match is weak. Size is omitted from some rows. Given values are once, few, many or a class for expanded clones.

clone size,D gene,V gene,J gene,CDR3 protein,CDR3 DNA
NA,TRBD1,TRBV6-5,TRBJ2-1,CASSYLVRDSNEQFF,TGTGCCAGCAGTTACTTAGTTCGGGACAGCAATGAGCAGTTCTTC
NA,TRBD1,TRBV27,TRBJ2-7,CASSWAGGSYEQYF,TGTGCCAGCAGTTGGGCAGGGGGCTCCTACGAGCAGTACTTC
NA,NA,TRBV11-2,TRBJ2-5,CASSLWQAGRQETQYF,TGTGCCAGCAGCTTATGGCAGGCAGGTCGCCAAGAGACCCAGTACTTC
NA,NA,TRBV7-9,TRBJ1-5,CASSSFKGLMHF,TGTGCCAGCAGCAGCTTCAAGGGTTTGATGCATTTT
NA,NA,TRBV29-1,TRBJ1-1,CSVEGPSTEAFF,TGCAGCGTTGAGGGGCCCAGCACTGAAGCTTTCTTT
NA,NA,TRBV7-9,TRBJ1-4,CASSALGTANEKLFF,TGTGCCAGCAGCGCTCTGGGGACGGCTAATGAAAAACTGTTTTTT
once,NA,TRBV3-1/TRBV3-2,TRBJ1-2,CASSQVVTYGYTF,TGTGCCAGCAGCCAAGTTGTAACCTATGGCTACACCTTC
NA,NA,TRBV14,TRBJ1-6,CASSQDLPVNSPLHF,TGTGCCAGCAGCCAAGACCTTCCCGTTAATTCACCCCTCCACTTT
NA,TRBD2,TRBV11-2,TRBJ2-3,CASSPGASGGYTDTQYF,TGTGCCAGCAGCCCCGGGGCTAGCGGGGGGTACACAGATACGCAGTATTTT
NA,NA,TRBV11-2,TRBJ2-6,CASSSFGANVLTF,TGTGCCAGCAGCTCGTTCGGGGCCAACGTCCTGACTTTC
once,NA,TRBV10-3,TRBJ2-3,CAISDRGSSDTQYF,TGTGCCATCAGTGACCGGGGGAGCTCAGATACGCAGTATTTT
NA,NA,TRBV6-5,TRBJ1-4,CASSLGGWNEKLFF,TGTGCCAGCAGTCTTGGGGGGTGGAATGAAAAACTGTTTTTT
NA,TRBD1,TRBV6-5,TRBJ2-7,CASTGQIIYEQYF,TGTGCCAGCACGGGACAGATCATATACGAGCAGTACTTC
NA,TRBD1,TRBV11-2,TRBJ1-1,CASSFGQVRDTEAFF,TGTGCCAGCAGCTTCGGACAGGTCAGGGACACTGAAGCTTTCTTT
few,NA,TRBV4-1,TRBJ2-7,CASSPTGVVYEQYF,TGCGCCAGCAGCCCCACCGGAGTAGTATACGAGCAGTACTTC
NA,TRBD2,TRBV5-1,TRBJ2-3,CASSLPFRRGARTDTQYF,TGCGCCAGCAGCTTGCCCTTCCGGCGGGGGGCACGCACAGATACGCAGTATTTT
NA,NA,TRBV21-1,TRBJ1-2,CASSPLAGTGVFYGYTF,TGTGCCAGCAGCCCACTCGCAGGGACAGGTGTTTTCTATGGCTACACCTTC
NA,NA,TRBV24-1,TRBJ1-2,CAASPGGGYGYTF,TGTGCCGCCTCTCCGGGGGGCGGCTATGGCTACACCTTC
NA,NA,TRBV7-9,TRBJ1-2,CASSLGTAGNYGYTF,TGTGCCAGCAGCTTAGGAACCGCTGGCAACTATGGCTACACCTTC
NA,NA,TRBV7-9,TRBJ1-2,CASSLYPDRSNYGYTF,TGTGCCAGCAGCTTGTATCCGGACCGCTCTAACTATGGCTACACCTTC
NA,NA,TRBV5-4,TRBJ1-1,CASSEEDRGVTEAFF,TGTGCCAGCAGCGAGGAAGACCGGGGTGTAACTGAAGCTTTCTTT
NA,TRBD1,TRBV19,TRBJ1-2,CASSKWGQDHF,TGTGCCAGTAGTAAGTGGGGACAGGACCACTTC
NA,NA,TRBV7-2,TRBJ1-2,CASSLSAGLAYGYTF,TGTGCCAGCAGCTTATCGGCAGGGTTGGCCTATGGCTACACCTTC
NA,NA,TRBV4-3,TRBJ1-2,CASSQVGDSWGYTF,TGCGCCAGCAGCCAAGTGGGGGACTCTTGGGGCTACACCTTC
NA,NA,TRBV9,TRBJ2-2,CASSAGLAGRGAITGELFF,TGTGCCAGCAGCGCCGGCTTGGCGGGCCGGGGGGCCATAACCGGGGAGCTGTTTTTT
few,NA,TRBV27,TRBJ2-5,CASSLGAQETQYF,TGTGCCAGCAGCCTGGGGGCCCAAGAGACCCAGTACTTC
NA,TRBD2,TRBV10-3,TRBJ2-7,CAISDPGRAFGYEQYF,TGTGCCATCAGTGACCCGGGGAGGGCGTTTGGGTACGAGCAGTACTTC
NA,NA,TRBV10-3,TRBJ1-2,CAISAEQGYGYTF,TGTGCCATCAGTGCAGAACAGGGATATGGCTACACCTTC
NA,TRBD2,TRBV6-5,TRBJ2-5,CASCASGGAPETQYF,TGTGCCAGCTGCGCTAGCGGGGGGGCCCCAGAGACCCAGTACTTC
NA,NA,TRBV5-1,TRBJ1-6,CASSPQSGLNSPLHF,TGCGCCAGCAGCCCCCAATCGGGGCTAAATTCACCCCTCCACTTT
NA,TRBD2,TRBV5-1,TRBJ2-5,CASRELAERTQYF,TGCGCCAGCAGAGAGCTAGCGGAAAGGACCCAGTACTTC
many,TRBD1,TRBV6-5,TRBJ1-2,CASTDGRGLGYTF,TGTGCCAGCACGGACGGCAGGGGGCTTGGCTACACCTTC
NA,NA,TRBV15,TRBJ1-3,CATSRDPGTGNTIYF,TGTGCCACCAGCAGAGATCCGGGGACAGGAAACACCATATATTTT
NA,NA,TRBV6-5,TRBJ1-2,CASSYEGPGGSYGYTF,TGTGCCAGCAGTTACGAAGGTCCCGGGGGGAGCTATGGCTACACCTTC
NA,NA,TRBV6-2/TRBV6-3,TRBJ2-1,CASSYSKGNEQFF,TGTGCCAGCAGTTACTCGAAAGGAAATGAGCAGTTCTTC
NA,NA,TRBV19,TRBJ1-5,CASSNHPVVGSSNQPQHF,TGTGCCAGTAGTAATCACCCGGTGGTGGGGAGCAGCAATCAGCCCCAGCATTTT
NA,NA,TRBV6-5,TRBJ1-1,CASILDNADTEAFF,TGTGCCAGCATCTTAGACAATGCAGACACTGAAGCTTTCTTT
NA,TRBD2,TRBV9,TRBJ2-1,CASTPEGGLADYNEQFF,TGTGCCAGCACCCCAGAAGGAGGGCTAGCGGATTACAATGAGCAGTTCTTC
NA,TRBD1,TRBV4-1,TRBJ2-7,CASSRLSRDRGAEQYF,TGCGCCAGCAGCCGACTTTCCCGGGACAGGGGGGCCGAGCAGTACTTC
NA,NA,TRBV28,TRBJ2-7,CASSFWGSSYEQYF,TGTGCCAGCAGTTTTTGGGGTAGCTCCTACGAGCAGTACTTC
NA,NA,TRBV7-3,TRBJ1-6,CASSLGGANSPLHF,TGTGCCAGCAGCCTGGGGGGGGCGAATTCACCCCTCCACTTT
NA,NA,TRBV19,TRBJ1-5,CASSVPGYQPQHF,TGTGCCAGTAGTGTCCCAGGGTATCAGCCCCAGCATTTT
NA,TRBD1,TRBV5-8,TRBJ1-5,CASSLRTGAYSNQPQHF,TGTGCCAGCAGCTTGCGGACAGGGGCTTATAGCAATCAGCCCCAGCATTTT
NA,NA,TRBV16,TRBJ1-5,CASSQSDRDNSQPQHF,TGTGCCAGCAGCCAATCGGATAGGGATAACAGTCAGCCCCAGCATTTT
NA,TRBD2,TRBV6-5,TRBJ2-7,CASRGAGGPHEQYF,TGTGCCAGCAGGGGCGCGGGGGGGCCTCACGAGCAGTACTTC
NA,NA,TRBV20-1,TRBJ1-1,CSAGVNTEAFF,TGCAGTGCAGGGGTGAACACTGAAGCTTTCTTT